This is a list of T cell receptor beta chains from one sample in a study of response to subunit inactivated influenza vaccine. One entry per CDR3 protein, called by TCRdb with MiXCR from the RT-PCR reads. Among about 610,000 distinct CDR3 sequences listed, 14% were seen once. The specimen comprised PBMCs from blood, sampled 12 days after vaccination. These receptors all stem from a man aged 45-65 years who received an inactivated influenza vaccine. Each CDR3 is given with its conserved first and last residue. Each record gives: J gene, V gene, D gene, clone size, CDR3 protein, CDR3 DNA. D genes are given only for firm matches. For some rows the clone size is stated as once, few or many, or as a class when expanded; others skip it.

TRBJ2-1 TRBV3-1 - - CASSHEGVSANNEQFF TGTGCCAGCAGCCACGAAGGGGTATCGGCGAACAATGAGCAGTTCTTC
TRBJ2-5 TRBV20-1 - - CSAIRQNLETQYF TGCAGTGCAATTAGACAGAACCTGGAGACCCAGTACTTC
TRBJ1-1 TRBV20-1 TRBD1 few CSAQGTGGTEAFF TGCAGTGCTCAAGGGACAGGGGGAACTGAAGCTTTCTTT
TRBJ2-1 TRBV4-3 TRBD2 few CASSRGLDNEQFF TGCGCCAGCAGCCGCGGACTAGACAATGAGCAGTTCTTC
TRBJ2-7 TRBV29-1 - - CSVVGRERYEQYF TGCAGCGTTGTGGGCAGGGAGAGGTACGAGCAGTACTTC
TRBJ2-1 TRBV11-2 TRBD1 many CASSFGTGGNEQFF TGTGCCAGCAGCTTCGGGACAGGAGGGAATGAGCAGTTCTTC
TRBJ1-1 TRBV20-1 - few CSARGGHEAFF TGCAGTGCTAGGGGGGGTCACGAAGCTTTCTTT
TRBJ1-1 TRBV7-7 - many CASSEGRGTEAFF TGTGCTAGCAGCGAAGGTAGGGGCACTGAAGCTTTCTTT
TRBJ2-7 TRBV7-2 TRBD2 few CASSLKRGGSEQYF TGTGCCAGCAGCTTAAAGCGGGGGGGCTCCGAGCAGTACTTC
TRBJ2-7 TRBV3-1 - - CASSPPDLNEEQYF TGTGCCAGCAGCCCCCCGGACTTAAATGAAGAGCAGTACTTC
TRBJ1-1 TRBV20-1 TRBD1 few CSYQRGGNTEAFF TGCAGTTACCAGAGAGGGGGCAACACTGAAGCTTTCTTT
TRBJ1-1 TRBV6-1 - - CASSGEMGTEAFF TGTGCCAGCAGTGGTGAAATGGGGACTGAAGCTTTCTTT
TRBJ2-5 TRBV12-3/TRBV12-4 - - CASSYGAGEETQYF TGTGCCAGCAGCTACGGGGCGGGCGAAGAGACCCAGTACTTC
TRBJ2-4 TRBV20-1 TRBD2 few CSAPRLAGGAKNIQYF TGCAGTGCACCGAGACTAGCGGGAGGAGCCAAAAACATTCAGTACTTC
TRBJ1-1 TRBV12-3/TRBV12-4 - - CASSLSGEAEAFF TGTGCCAGCAGTTTATCGGGGGAGGCTGAAGCTTTCTTT
TRBJ2-7 TRBV4-1 TRBD1 many CASSQVTPLPGTGLTEQYF TGCGCCAGCAGCCAAGTCACTCCGCTACCTGGGACAGGGTTGACGGAGCAGTACTTC
TRBJ1-1 TRBV6-2/TRBV6-3 - - CASSYNWNRGTEAFF TGTGCCAGCAGTTACAATTGGAACAGAGGAACTGAAGCTTTCTTT
TRBJ1-2 TRBV7-3 - - CASSFGPTYGYTF TGTGCCAGCAGCTTCGGACCGACATATGGCTACACCTTC
TRBJ2-1 TRBV12-3/TRBV12-4 TRBD2 few CASSWGTSSYEQFF TGTGCCAGCAGTTGGGGGACTAGCTCCTATGAGCAGTTCTTC
TRBJ2-1 TRBV6-2/TRBV6-3 - - CASSYGAGWYNEQFF TGTGCCAGCAGTTACGGGGCGGGGTGGTACAATGAGCAGTTCTTC
TRBJ2-5 TRBV28 TRBD2 few CASRGGLAGGRETQYF TGTGCCAGCAGAGGTGGACTAGCGGGAGGGCGAGAGACCCAGTACTTC
TRBJ2-7 TRBV12-3/TRBV12-4 TRBD1 few CASSLTGGGHEQYF TGTGCCAGCAGTTTGACAGGGGGGGGCCACGAGCAGTACTTC
TRBJ1-1 TRBV5-1 - few CASSLEGLVAANTEAFF TGCGCCAGCAGCTTGGAGGGCCTTGTGGCAGCCAACACTGAAGCTTTCTTT
TRBJ1-2 TRBV7-9 - many CASSLGGAHGYTF TGTGCCAGCAGCTTAGGGGGGGCGCATGGCTACACCTTC
TRBJ1-4 TRBV6-2/TRBV6-3 - - CASTGRGKLFF TGTGCCAGCACCGGACGGGGGAAACTGTTTTTT
TRBJ2-7 TRBV28 TRBD1 - CASSLGVGTDPYEQYF TGTGCCAGCAGTTTGGGGGTGGGGACAGACCCCTACGAGCAGTACTTC
TRBJ2-1 TRBV9 TRBD2 - CASSGAGVNNEQFF TGTGCCAGCAGCGGGGCGGGAGTTAACAATGAGCAGTTCTTC
TRBJ2-1 TRBV12-3/TRBV12-4 TRBD1 many CASSLRGPYNEQFF TGTGCCAGCAGCTTAAGGGGGCCGTACAATGAGCAGTTCTTC
TRBJ2-2 TRBV7-8 TRBD2 - CASSTSGRVPTGELFF TGTGCCAGCAGCACTAGCGGGAGGGTGCCCACCGGGGAGCTGTTTTTT